These T cell receptor beta chains were read from a single sample in a study of blood T cell repertoires in COVID-19. The data were produced by immunoSEQ multiplex PCR, yet TCRdb's version contains in-frame clones alone and is incomplete. The sample shows about 160,000 clones, 81% of them seen only once. The sequencing sample was made of peripheral blood. The origin of the receptors is a man aged 55-75 years with active or convalescent COVID-19. Both conserved end residues are part of each CDR3. D genes are given only for firm matches. Clone size, where shown, is once, few, many, or a class for clones that have expanded.

NA	TRBV5-1	NA	TRBJ2-7	TGCGCCAGCAGCTTGGGGGCTTTAGGCCAGGAGCAGTACTTC	CASSLGALGQEQYF
NA	TRBV24-1	TRBD1	TRBJ1-5	TGTGCCACCAGTGATAAGGACAGGGTTCTTAGTCAGCCCCAGCATTTT	CATSDKDRVLSQPQHF
NA	TRBV5-1	NA	TRBJ1-6	TGCGCCAGCAGCTTGGGGCGGGGCATCGATTCACCCCTCCACTTT	CASSLGRGIDSPLHF
NA	TRBV5-6	NA	TRBJ2-3	TGTGCCAGCAGCCCAGGACTAAACACAGATACGCAGTATTTT	CASSPGLNTDTQYF
NA	TRBV14	TRBD1	TRBJ2-6	TGTGCCAGCAGCCGTCCGGGACAGATAAGCTCTGGGGCCAACGTCCTGACTTTC	CASSRPGQISSGANVLTF
few	TRBV10-1	NA	TRBJ2-3	TGCGCCAGCAGTCGGTACAGGGAAGTAGATACGCAGTATTTT	CASSRYREVDTQYF
NA	TRBV6-5	TRBD2	TRBJ2-1	TGTGCCAGCAGCCCCGGGACTAGCGGGAGTAGTGAGCAGTTCTTC	CASSPGTSGSSEQFF
NA	TRBV24-1	TRBD1	TRBJ1-2	TGTGCCACCAGCGACCCGGGAGGGGGCCTGAACTATGGCTACACCTTC	CATSDPGGGLNYGYTF
NA	TRBV7-2	NA	TRBJ2-5	TGTGCCAGCAGCTTACTCCTGGCGGGGAGGGGGGAGACCCAGTACTTC	CASSLLLAGRGETQYF
NA	TRBV7-9	NA	TRBJ2-3	TGTGCCAGCAGCCCCTCAAGAGTGGCAGATACGCAGTATTTT	CASSPSRVADTQYF
once	TRBV7-3	NA	TRBJ2-5	TGTGCCAGCAGCACGGGACATCAAGAGACCCAGTACTTC	CASSTGHQETQYF
NA	TRBV7-6	NA	TRBJ2-7	TGTGCCAGCAGCGCTACTCACGACAGGTTTCTATACTTC	CASSATHDRFLYF
once	TRBV3-1/TRBV3-2	NA	TRBJ2-7	TGTGCCAGCAGCTTCACAGGGACGGGCGAGCAGTACTTC	CASSFTGTGEQYF
NA	TRBV6-5	TRBD2	TRBJ2-1	TGTGCCAGCAGCCCACTAGCGGGTTCCTACAATGAGCAGTTCTTC	CASSPLAGSYNEQFF
NA	TRBV14	TRBD1	TRBJ1-6	TGTGCCAGCAGCGGGACAGTGGCTGGACCCCTCCACTTT	CASSGTVAGPLHF
NA	TRBV9	NA	TRBJ2-7	TGTGCCAGCAGCGTAGGAGGATATGGGGCAGACAGGATCCACGAGCAGTACTTC	CASSVGGYGADRIHEQYF
NA	TRBV5-1	NA	TRBJ2-3	TGCGCCAGCAGCTCCGGAGGGAAAACTAGCACAGATACGCAGTATTTT	CASSSGGKTSTDTQYF
many	TRBV3-1/TRBV3-2	NA	TRBJ2-2	TGTGCCAGCAGCCCTGACACCGGGGAGCTGTTTTTT	CASSPDTGELFF
NA	TRBV5-1	NA	TRBJ1-5	TGCGCCAGCAGCTTAACCGGGGGCAATCAGCCCCAGCATTTT	CASSLTGGNQPQHF
NA	TRBV11-3	TRBD2	TRBJ2-1	TGTGCCAGCAGCGCCTCGACTAGCGGGAGATACAATGAGCAGTTCTTC	CASSASTSGRYNEQFF
once	TRBV5-4	TRBD2	TRBJ2-1	TGTGCCAGTAAACGGGGGGGCCAACGTGGCGACAATGAGCAGTTCTTC	CASKRGGQRGDNEQFF
NA	TRBV6-5	TRBD1	TRBJ2-7	TGTGCCAGCAGTCCGGGACAGGGGGCTCAGGACGAGCAGTACTTC	CASSPGQGAQDEQYF
NA	TRBV19	TRBD2	TRBJ2-3	TGTGCCACTCTGCCTCGGGAGGCCCTAGGAGATACGCAGTATTTT	CATLPREALGDTQYF
NA	TRBV5-4	TRBD2	TRBJ2-3	TGTGCCAGCAGCTTGGCGGGACTAGCGGGAAATACGCAGTATTTT	CASSLAGLAGNTQYF
many	TRBV2	TRBD1	TRBJ1-6	TGTGCCAGCAGTACCGGGCGGGGAGACAGGGCGGTGAATTCACCCCTCCACTTT	CASSTGRGDRAVNSPLHF
once	TRBV5-1	TRBD2	TRBJ2-1	TGCGCCAGCAGCTCTTTAGCGGGAGGGTCAAGTGAGCAGTTCTTC	CASSSLAGGSSEQFF
NA	TRBV9	TRBD2	TRBJ2-1	TGTGCCAGCAGCACCAGCGGGGTAGCAGAGCAGTTCTTC	CASSTSGVAEQFF
NA	TRBV5-5	NA	TRBJ2-7	TGTGCCAGCAGCTTGGCCGGGGGAACCTACGAGCAGTACTTC	CASSLAGGTYEQYF
NA	TRBV19	TRBD1	TRBJ1-5	TGTGCCAGTAGTATAGGTCTGTCGACAGGGAGCAATCAGCCCCAGCATTTT	CASSIGLSTGSNQPQHF
NA	TRBV29-1	TRBD2	TRBJ2-3	TGCAGCGTGGCCGGGACTAGCGGGGGGGATGGTACAGATACGCAGTATTTT	CSVAGTSGGDGTDTQYF
NA	TRBV27	NA	TRBJ1-5	TGTGCCAGCAGTTTATTACCCCTATCAGGGGATCAGCCCCAGCATTTT	CASSLLPLSGDQPQHF
NA	TRBV5-1	TRBD1	TRBJ2-2	TGCGCCAGCCGGGGACAGCCGAACACCGGGGAGCTGTTTTTT	CASRGQPNTGELFF
NA	TRBV29-1	NA	TRBJ1-1	TGCAGCGGTCAGGAGAACACTGAAGCTTTCTTT	CSGQENTEAFF
NA	TRBV7-6	TRBD1	TRBJ2-2	TGTGCCAGCAGCTTACGTGGCCCTCGGGACAGGGCGAACACCGGGGAGCTGTTTTTT	CASSLRGPRDRANTGELFF
NA	TRBV20-1	NA	TRBJ1-1	TGCAGTGCTAGTATCGGGTCGGGGAACACTGAAGCTTTCTTT	CSASIGSGNTEAFF
NA	TRBV29-1	NA	TRBJ1-1	TGCAGCGTCGCCGAATGGGGCGGGAACACTGAAGCTTTCTTT	CSVAEWGGNTEAFF
NA	TRBV3-1/TRBV3-2	NA	TRBJ1-5	TGTGCCAGCAGCCACTCAGGGAACAACAATCAGCCCCAGCATTTT	CASSHSGNNNQPQHF
NA	TRBV15	NA	TRBJ1-3	TGTGCCACCAGCAGAGAAATAAGTACAGCCCTCTCTGGAAACACCATATATTTT	CATSREISTALSGNTIYF
NA	TRBV20-1	NA	TRBJ2-1	TGCAGTGCTAGAGGCGATGAGCAGTTCTTC	CSARGDEQFF
NA	TRBV2	TRBD1	TRBJ1-4	TGTGCCAGCAGTGCCGGGACAGGGTCTGAAAAACTGTTTTTT	CASSAGTGSEKLFF
few	TRBV29-1	NA	TRBJ1-2	TGCAGCGTCACAGCGCCCGGGGACTATGGCTACACCTTC	CSVTAPGDYGYTF
NA	TRBV6-2/TRBV6-3	NA	TRBJ2-3	TGTGCCAGCAGTCGCCCAGCCGGGGGATCCACAGATACGCAGTATTTT	CASSRPAGGSTDTQYF
NA	TRBV4-2	NA	TRBJ2-5	TGTGCCAGCAGCCATACAAAACCGGGACAACAACAAGAGACCCAGTACTTC	CASSHTKPGQQQETQYF
NA	TRBV5-1	TRBD1	TRBJ2-5	TGCGCCAGCAGCCCGGGGGCAGGGGGCGAGACCCAGTACTTC	CASSPGAGGETQYF
NA	TRBV10-2	TRBD1	TRBJ1-1	TGCGCCAGCAGTGAGTCCGACAGGGGTGACACTGAAGCTTTCTTT	CASSESDRGDTEAFF
NA	TRBV7-9	NA	TRBJ1-2	TGTGCCAGCAGCTGGGGGACAACTAACTATGGCTACACCTTC	CASSWGTTNYGYTF
once	TRBV24-1	TRBD1	TRBJ1-2	TGTGCCACCAGTGATTCTACAGGGGGGAACTATGGCTACACCTTC	CATSDSTGGNYGYTF
NA	TRBV19	NA	TRBJ1-5	TGTGCCAGTAGTATAATGTTGACAGTAGAACAGCCCCAGCATTTT	CASSIMLTVEQPQHF
NA	TRBV11-2	TRBD1	TRBJ1-1	TGTGCCAGCAGCTTTAATAGGGGGCCTGAAGCTTTCTTT	CASSFNRGPEAFF
NA	TRBV6-2/TRBV6-3	NA	TRBJ1-4	TGTGCCAGCAGTTGGCAGGGGCGCGAAAAACTGTTTTTT	CASSWQGREKLFF
NA	TRBV4-1	NA	TRBJ1-1	TGCGCCAGCAGCCAAGGAATAGGGCAGGGTGACACTGAAGCTTTCTTT	CASSQGIGQGDTEAFF
NA	TRBV27	NA	TRBJ1-5	TGTGCCAGCAGTTTCTCCGGACAGTGG	CASSFSGQW
NA	TRBV7-8	NA	TRBJ2-7	TGTGCCAGCAGCTTAGTCGCAGGCCCATACGAGCAGTACTTC	CASSLVAGPYEQYF
NA	TRBV19	TRBD2	TRBJ2-2	TGTGCCAGTAGGATAGCGGGGGACACCGGGGAGCTGTTTTTT	CASRIAGDTGELFF
few	TRBV11-2	NA	TRBJ2-3	TGTGCCAGCAGCTTAGATCCCCCACTAGATGGTACGCAGTATTTT	CASSLDPPLDGTQYF
NA	TRBV2	NA	TRBJ2-7	TGTGCCAGCAGTGATCCCCCTAGTTGGAGAAATAGGGGCTACGAGCAGTACTTC	CASSDPPSWRNRGYEQYF
NA	TRBV2	TRBD1	TRBJ1-5	TGTGCCAGCAGTGGACAGGGGGCGAAGCAGCCCCAGCATTTT	CASSGQGAKQPQHF
NA	TRBV11-2	NA	TRBJ2-2	TGTGCCAGCAGCCTTGTGGGGCGGAACACCGGGGAGCTGTTTTTT	CASSLVGRNTGELFF
NA	TRBV12-3/TRBV12-4	NA	TRBJ2-7	TGTGCCAGCAGTTCCCCAGGTACCTACGAGCAGTACTTC	CASSSPGTYEQYF
few	TRBV7-6	NA	TRBJ1-1	TGTGCCAGCAGCTTAGGAGGCGGGACCCACACTGAAGCTTTCTTT	CASSLGGGTHTEAFF